The T cell receptor (beta chain) under discussion was sequenced for a study of siplizumab effects on memory and regulatory T cells. Broader study findings: The diversity of naive T cells seemed greater than that of memory cells, and their alloresponse contribution seemed major.

Notes on this clone: Its target is not known.

CDR1 is MNHEY, CDR2 SVGAGI, per germline. Deletions cut 0 bases from V and 4 bases from J, with 10 bases between. The CDR3 contains 14 residues. Measured with immunoSEQ multiplex PCR; TCRdb has only the in-frame clones, and not every one. This table has some 99,000 clones, approximately 90% appearing once. This sequence originates from a human donor in good health. The sample comprised Tregs sorted from blood. The chain employs TRBV6-5 and TRBJ2-7; the D gene is possibly TRBD2 (5 bases). The CDR3 loop is CASSYSDSTYEQYF. As DNA, the CDR3 is TGTGCCAGCAGTTACTCGGACTCGACTTACGAGCAGTACTTC.